This T cell receptor (beta chain) was sequenced in a study of metastatic and nonmetastatic thyroid tumors. No patient received treatment before thyroid surgery. Using MiXCR, TCRdb re-called clones from the PCR reads. The sample yields around 35,000 clones, less than 20% seen once. Between the trimmed V and J ends, which lost 6 bases and 4 bases, there was a span of 12 bases. Germline V gives CDR1 GTSNPN, CDR2 SVGIG (reference sequence). This CDR3 comprises 12 residues. The chain uses TRBV30 and TRBJ1-1; D gene ambiguous. This clonotype originated in a female donor with papillary thyroid cancer or a benign thyroid nodule (not recorded which). Some clones in this sample may be carry-over from other donors' samples. The sample was blood. In DNA, the CDR3 is TGTGCCTGTACCGCCGGGAGCACTGAAGCTTTCTTT. It specifies CACTAGSTEAFF.